This T cell receptor beta chain comes out of a study of blood T cell repertoires in COVID-19. Libraries were prepared by immunoSEQ multiplex PCR; TCRdb keeps only in-frame clonotypes and omits some of them. Among just under 300,000 clones, roughly 86% were seen once, and the ten largest hold 1.3%. Trimming removed 9 bases from V and 2 bases from J, with 10 bases in between. The germline CDR1 and CDR2 sequences are SNHLY and FYNNEI. The CDR3 runs to 13 residues. The rearrangement links TRBV2 to TRBJ1-4; possible D gene TRBD1, 6 bases. Sequencing was performed on peripheral blood. The sequence derives from a man in his 70s with acute or convalescent COVID-19. Here the CDR3 DNA reads TGTGCCAGTGCAGGGGAGACTAATGAAAAACTGTTTTTT. It specifies CASAGETNEKLFF.